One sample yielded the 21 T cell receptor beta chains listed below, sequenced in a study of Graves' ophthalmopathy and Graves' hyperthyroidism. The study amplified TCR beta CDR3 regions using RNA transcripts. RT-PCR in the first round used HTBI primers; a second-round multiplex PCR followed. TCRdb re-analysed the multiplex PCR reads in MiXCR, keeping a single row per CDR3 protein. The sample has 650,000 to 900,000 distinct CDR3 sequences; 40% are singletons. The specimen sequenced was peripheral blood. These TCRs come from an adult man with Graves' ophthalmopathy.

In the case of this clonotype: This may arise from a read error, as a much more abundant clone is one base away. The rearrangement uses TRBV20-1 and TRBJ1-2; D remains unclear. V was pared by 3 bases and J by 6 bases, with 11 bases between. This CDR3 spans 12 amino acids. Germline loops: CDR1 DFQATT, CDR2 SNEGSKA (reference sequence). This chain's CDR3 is CSASDTGNGYTF. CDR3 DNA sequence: TGCAGTGCTAGTGATACCGGGAATGGCTACACCTTC.

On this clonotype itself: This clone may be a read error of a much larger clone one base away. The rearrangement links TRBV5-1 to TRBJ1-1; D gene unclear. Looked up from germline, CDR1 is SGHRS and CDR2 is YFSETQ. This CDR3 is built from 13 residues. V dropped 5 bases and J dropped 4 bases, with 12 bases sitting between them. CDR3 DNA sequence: TGCGCCAGCAGGGCTGACTGGAGCACTGAAGCTTTCTTT. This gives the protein CASRADWSTEAFF.

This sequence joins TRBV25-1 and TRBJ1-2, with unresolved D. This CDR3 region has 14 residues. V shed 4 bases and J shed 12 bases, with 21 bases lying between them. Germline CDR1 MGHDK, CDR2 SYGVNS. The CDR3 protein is CASSVGGGGSGNTF. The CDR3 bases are TGTGCCAGCAGTGTAGGTGGCGGAGGCTCTGGAAACACCTTC.

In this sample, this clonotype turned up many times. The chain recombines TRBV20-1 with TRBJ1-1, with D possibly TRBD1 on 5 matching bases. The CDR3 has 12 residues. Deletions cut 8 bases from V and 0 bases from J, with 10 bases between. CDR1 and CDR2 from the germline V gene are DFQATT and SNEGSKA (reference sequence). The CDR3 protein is CSTGTVNTEAFF. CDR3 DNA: TGCAGTACCGGGACGGTGAACACTGAAGCTTTCTTT.

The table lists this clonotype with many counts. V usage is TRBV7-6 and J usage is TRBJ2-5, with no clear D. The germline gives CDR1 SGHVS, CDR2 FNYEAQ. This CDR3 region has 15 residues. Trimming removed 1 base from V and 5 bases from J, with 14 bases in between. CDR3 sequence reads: CASSLGWQDGETQYF. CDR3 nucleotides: TGTGCCAGCAGCTTAGGGTGGCAGGATGGGGAGACCCAGTACTTC.

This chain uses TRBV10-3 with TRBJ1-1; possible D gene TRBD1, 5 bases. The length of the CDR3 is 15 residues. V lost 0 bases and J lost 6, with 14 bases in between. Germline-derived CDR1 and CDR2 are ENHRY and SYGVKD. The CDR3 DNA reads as TGTGCCATCAGTGAGTCCGTGACTTTGGGGGCTGAAGCTTTCTTT. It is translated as CAISESVTLGAEAFF.

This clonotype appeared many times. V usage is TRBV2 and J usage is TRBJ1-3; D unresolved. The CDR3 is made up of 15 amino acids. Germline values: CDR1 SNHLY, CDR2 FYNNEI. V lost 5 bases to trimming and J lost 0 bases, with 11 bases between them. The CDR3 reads CASSTPRYSGNTIYF. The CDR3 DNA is TGTGCCAGCAGTACACCGCGCTACTCTGGAAACACCATATATTTT.

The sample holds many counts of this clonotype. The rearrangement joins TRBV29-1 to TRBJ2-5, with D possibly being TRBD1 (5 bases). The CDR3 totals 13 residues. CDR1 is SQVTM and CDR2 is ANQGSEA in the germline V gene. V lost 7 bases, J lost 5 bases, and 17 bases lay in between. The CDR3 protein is CSEKDTIRETQYF. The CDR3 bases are TGCAGCGAAAAGGACACTATCCGGGAGACCCAGTACTTC.

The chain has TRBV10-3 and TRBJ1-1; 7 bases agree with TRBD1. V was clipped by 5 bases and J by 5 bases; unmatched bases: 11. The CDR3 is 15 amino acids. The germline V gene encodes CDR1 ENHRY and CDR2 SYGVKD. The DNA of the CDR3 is TGTGCCATCAGTTCTGGGGGACAGAAGAGGACTGAAGCTTTCTTT. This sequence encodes CAISSGGQKRTEAFF.

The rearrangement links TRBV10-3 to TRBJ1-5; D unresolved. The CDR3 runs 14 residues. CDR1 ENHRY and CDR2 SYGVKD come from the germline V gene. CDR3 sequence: CTSSYPTASVPQHF. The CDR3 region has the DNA TGTACCAGCAGTTACCCCACGGCCTCAGTGCCCCAGCATTTT.

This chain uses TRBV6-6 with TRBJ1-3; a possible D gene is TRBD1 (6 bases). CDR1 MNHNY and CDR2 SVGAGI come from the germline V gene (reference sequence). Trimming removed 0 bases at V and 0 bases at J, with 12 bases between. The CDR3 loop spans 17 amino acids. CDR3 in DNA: TGTGCCAGCAGTTACTCCCTGGGGGCCTCCTCTGGAAACACCATATATTTT. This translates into CASSYSLGASSGNTIYF.

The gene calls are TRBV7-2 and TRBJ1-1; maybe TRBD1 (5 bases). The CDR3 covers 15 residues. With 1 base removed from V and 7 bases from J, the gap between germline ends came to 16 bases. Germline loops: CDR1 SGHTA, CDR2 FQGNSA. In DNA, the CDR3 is TGTGCCAGCAGCTTAGGTTTGTCAGGGTCTGTTGAAGCTTTCTTT. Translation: CASSLGLSGSVEAFF.

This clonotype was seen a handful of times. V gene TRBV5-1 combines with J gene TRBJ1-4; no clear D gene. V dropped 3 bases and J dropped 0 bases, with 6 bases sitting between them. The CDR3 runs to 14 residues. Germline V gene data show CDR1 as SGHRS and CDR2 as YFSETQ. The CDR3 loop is CASSSLSTNEKLFF. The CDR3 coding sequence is TGCGCCAGCAGCTCCCTATCAACTAATGAAAAACTGTTTTTT.

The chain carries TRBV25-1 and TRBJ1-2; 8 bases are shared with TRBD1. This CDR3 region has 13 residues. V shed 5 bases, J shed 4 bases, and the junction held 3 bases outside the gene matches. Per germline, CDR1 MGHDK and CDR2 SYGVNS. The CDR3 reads CASSLQGVYGYTF. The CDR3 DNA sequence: TGTGCCAGCAGTTTACAGGGGGTCTATGGCTACACCTTC.

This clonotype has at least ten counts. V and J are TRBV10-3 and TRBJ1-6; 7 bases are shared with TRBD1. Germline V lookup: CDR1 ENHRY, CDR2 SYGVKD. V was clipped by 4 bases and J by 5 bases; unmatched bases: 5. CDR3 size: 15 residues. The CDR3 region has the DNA TGTGCCATCAGTGTTAGGGGGCCAGATAATTCACCCCTCCACTTT. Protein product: CAISVRGPDNSPLHF.

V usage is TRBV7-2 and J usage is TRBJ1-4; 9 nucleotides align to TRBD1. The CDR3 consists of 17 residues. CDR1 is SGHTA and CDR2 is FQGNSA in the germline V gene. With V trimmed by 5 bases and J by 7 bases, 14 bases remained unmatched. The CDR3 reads CASSTRTGAGNTEKLFF. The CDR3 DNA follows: TGTGCCAGCAGCACGCGGACAGGGGCAGGGAACACTGAAAAACTGTTTTTT.

DNA for the CDR3: TGCAGTGCTAGAGTTCCGGACAGGGGACACTATGGCTACACCTTC. Translation gives CSARVPDRGHYGYTF. V usage is TRBV20-1 and J usage is TRBJ1-2, with 9 positions matching TRBD1. The CDR3 is 15 amino acids. V was clipped by 1 base and J by 3 bases; unmatched bases: 6. Germline V lookup: CDR1 DFQATT, CDR2 SNEGSKA (reference sequence).

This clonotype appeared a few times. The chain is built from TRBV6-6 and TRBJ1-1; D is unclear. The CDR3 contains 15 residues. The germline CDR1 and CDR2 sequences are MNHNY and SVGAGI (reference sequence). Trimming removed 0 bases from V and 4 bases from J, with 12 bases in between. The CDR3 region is CASSYSREGGTEAFF. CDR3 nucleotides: TGTGCCAGCAGTTACTCGCGGGAGGGAGGCACTGAAGCTTTCTTT.

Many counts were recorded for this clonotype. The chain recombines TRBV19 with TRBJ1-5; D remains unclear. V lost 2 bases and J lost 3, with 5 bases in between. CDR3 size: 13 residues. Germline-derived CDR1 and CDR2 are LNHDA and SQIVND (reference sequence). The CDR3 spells CASSIRVNQPQHF. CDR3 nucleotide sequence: TGTGCCAGTAGTATACGGGTCAATCAGCCCCAGCATTTT.

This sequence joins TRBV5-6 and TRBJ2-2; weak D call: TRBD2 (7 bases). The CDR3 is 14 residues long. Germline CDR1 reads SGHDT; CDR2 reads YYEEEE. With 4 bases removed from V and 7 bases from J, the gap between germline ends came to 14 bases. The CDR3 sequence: CASSPWGGVGELFF. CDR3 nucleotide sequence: TGTGCCAGCAGCCCATGGGGGGGCGTCGGGGAGCTGTTTTTT.

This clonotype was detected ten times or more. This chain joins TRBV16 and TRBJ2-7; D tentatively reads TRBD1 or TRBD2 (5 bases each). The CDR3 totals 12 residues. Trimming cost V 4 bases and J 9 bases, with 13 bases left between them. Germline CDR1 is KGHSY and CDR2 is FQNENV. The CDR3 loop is CASSPSGHGQYF. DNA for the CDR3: TGTGCCAGCAGCCCCTCGGGGCATGGGCAGTACTTC. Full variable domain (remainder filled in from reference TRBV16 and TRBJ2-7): GEEVAQTPKHLVRGEGQKAKLYCAPIKGHSYVFWYQQVLKNEFKFLISFQNENVFDETGMPKERFSAKCLPNSPCSLEIQATKLEDSAVYFCASSPSGHGQYFGPGTRLTVT.